These T cell receptor beta chains were read from a single sample in a study of blood T cell repertoires in COVID-19. Sequencing was performed with immunoSEQ multiplex PCR; in TCRdb, only in-frame clones are kept and a portion is missing. The data contain about 180,000 clones, approximately 89% of them singletons. The sample comprised peripheral blood. The receptors stem from a woman in her 30s with acute or convalescent COVID-19. Both conserved end residues are part of each CDR3. The D gene is left open where the match is weak. Size values are once, few and many counts, or a class for expanded clones, and some rows have none.

CDR3aa: CASSQNGGAEAFF
CDR3nt: TGTGCCAGCAGCCAAAACGGGGGGGCTGAAGCTTTCTTT
v_gene: TRBV14
d_gene: .
abundance: .
j_gene: TRBJ1-1

CDR3aa: CATSTLGSQPQHF
CDR3nt: TGTGCCACCAGCACCCTAGGGAGTCAGCCCCAGCATTTT
v_gene: TRBV15
d_gene: .
abundance: .
j_gene: TRBJ1-5

CDR3aa: CASSIGREWGEQFF
CDR3nt: TGTGCCAGTAGTATTGGGCGGGAGTGGGGGGAGCAGTTCTTC
v_gene: TRBV19
d_gene: TRBD2
abundance: .
j_gene: TRBJ2-1

CDR3aa: CASSSLSGASYNEQFF
CDR3nt: TGTGCCAGCAGCTCCCTTAGCGGGGCCTCCTACAATGAGCAGTTCTTC
v_gene: TRBV7-6
d_gene: TRBD2
abundance: .
j_gene: TRBJ2-1

CDR3aa: CASSSTGAAYNEQFF
CDR3nt: TGTGCCAGCAGTTCCACTGGGGCGGCCTACAATGAGCAGTTCTTC
v_gene: TRBV28
d_gene: .
abundance: once
j_gene: TRBJ2-1

CDR3aa: CAWRGGDRGTGHGYTF
CDR3nt: TGTGCCTGGAGGGGAGGGGACAGGGGCACGGGGCATGGCTACACCTTC
v_gene: TRBV30
d_gene: TRBD1
abundance: .
j_gene: TRBJ1-2

CDR3aa: CASSLAGSSHEQYF
CDR3nt: TGTGCCAGCAGTTTGGCGGGGTCGTCCCACGAGCAGTACTTC
v_gene: TRBV27
d_gene: .
abundance: .
j_gene: TRBJ2-7

CDR3aa: CASSEVRNTEAFF
CDR3nt: TGTGCCAGTTCGGAGGTCCGGAACACTGAAGCTTTCTTT
v_gene: TRBV6-5
d_gene: .
abundance: .
j_gene: TRBJ1-1

CDR3aa: CSVESGRNTIYF
CDR3nt: TGCAGCGTTGAGTCAGGGCGAAACACCATATATTTT
v_gene: TRBV29-1
d_gene: .
abundance: .
j_gene: TRBJ1-3

CDR3aa: CASKGQGRGYSNQPQHF
CDR3nt: TGTGCCAGTAAGGGCCAGGGAAGGGGTTATAGCAATCAGCCCCAGCATTTT
v_gene: TRBV19
d_gene: .
abundance: .
j_gene: TRBJ1-5

CDR3aa: CASSLSLYGYTF
CDR3nt: TGTGCCAGCAGTTTATCACTCTATGGCTACACCTTC
v_gene: TRBV28
d_gene: .
abundance: once
j_gene: TRBJ1-2

CDR3aa: CASSLSLGVSVLFF
CDR3nt: TGTGCCAGCAGCTTATCCTTGGGAGTTTCTGTGCTGTTTTTT
v_gene: TRBV7-9
d_gene: .
abundance: .
j_gene: TRBJ2-2

CDR3aa: CASTPADTQYF
CDR3nt: TGTGCCAGCACCCCCGCAGATACGCAGTATTTT
v_gene: TRBV7-9
d_gene: .
abundance: .
j_gene: TRBJ2-3

CDR3aa: CASRPGTSGRGEQFF
CDR3nt: TGTGCCAGCAGGCCCGGGACTAGCGGGAGGGGTGAGCAGTTCTTC
v_gene: TRBV6-5
d_gene: TRBD2
abundance: .
j_gene: TRBJ2-1

CDR3aa: CASSELSGTLNEQFF
CDR3nt: TGTGCCAGCAGTGAACTCTCCGGGACTCTCAATGAGCAGTTCTTC
v_gene: TRBV6-1
d_gene: .
abundance: .
j_gene: TRBJ2-1

CDR3aa: CASGDRVNEKLFF
CDR3nt: TGTGCCAGCGGGGACAGGGTTAATGAAAAACTGTTTTTT
v_gene: TRBV6-5
d_gene: TRBD1
abundance: .
j_gene: TRBJ1-4

CDR3aa: CASSLALEEKLFF
CDR3nt: TGTGCCAGCAGCTTAGCCTTAGAGGAAAAACTGTTTTTT
v_gene: TRBV11-2
d_gene: .
abundance: .
j_gene: TRBJ1-4

CDR3aa: CASFSSGTQETQYF
CDR3nt: TGTGCCAGCTTTTCTAGCGGGACTCAAGAGACCCAGTACTTC
v_gene: TRBV28
d_gene: TRBD2
abundance: .
j_gene: TRBJ2-5

CDR3aa: CASSQPRTGFNEQFF
CDR3nt: TGCGCCAGCAGCCAACCAAGGACAGGCTTCAATGAGCAGTTCTTC
v_gene: TRBV4-1
d_gene: TRBD1
abundance: .
j_gene: TRBJ2-1

CDR3aa: CASSQMPGLAYNEQFF
CDR3nt: TGTGCCAGCAGTCAAATGCCGGGACTAGCCTACAATGAGCAGTTCTTC
v_gene: TRBV14
d_gene: TRBD2
abundance: .
j_gene: TRBJ2-1

CDR3aa: CASSSRDRSYEQYF
CDR3nt: TGTGCCAGCAGTTCCCGGGACAGGTCCTACGAGCAGTACTTC
v_gene: TRBV5-4
d_gene: TRBD1
abundance: .
j_gene: TRBJ2-7

CDR3aa: CASSEATGGAGNTIYF
CDR3nt: TGTGCCAGCAGTGAAGCGACAGGGGGCGCTGGAAACACCATATATTTT
v_gene: TRBV6-1
d_gene: TRBD1
abundance: .
j_gene: TRBJ1-3

CDR3aa: CAWSTTSGRTNEQFF
CDR3nt: TGTGCCTGGAGTACGACTAGCGGGAGGACCAATGAGCAGTTCTTC
v_gene: TRBV30
d_gene: TRBD2
abundance: few
j_gene: TRBJ2-1

CDR3aa: CASSFPGLSTKQYF
CDR3nt: TGTGCCAGCAGCTTTCCGGGACTCTCAACGAAGCAGTACTTC
v_gene: TRBV11-2
d_gene: .
abundance: .
j_gene: TRBJ2-7

CDR3aa: CASSFSGGHEQFF
CDR3nt: TGTGCCAGCAGTTTCTCAGGAGGCCATGAGCAGTTCTTC
v_gene: TRBV12-3/TRBV12-4
d_gene: .
abundance: .
j_gene: TRBJ2-1

CDR3aa: CASSPVGGTYEQYF
CDR3nt: TGTGCCAGTTCGCCGGTCGGCGGGACCTACGAGCAGTACTTC
v_gene: TRBV18
d_gene: .
abundance: .
j_gene: TRBJ2-7

CDR3aa: CASSSGIAGAANTGELFF
CDR3nt: TGCGCCAGCAGCTCCGGGATAGCGGGAGCAGCGAACACCGGGGAGCTGTTTTTT
v_gene: TRBV5-1
d_gene: TRBD2
abundance: .
j_gene: TRBJ2-2

CDR3aa: CASRFGQGGSYNEQFF
CDR3nt: TGTGCCAGCCGCTTTGGGCAGGGAGGCTCATACAATGAGCAGTTCTTC
v_gene: TRBV21-1
d_gene: .
abundance: .
j_gene: TRBJ2-1

CDR3aa: CASSRDFRNYNEQFF
CDR3nt: TGTGCCAGCAGTCGGGACTTCCGAAACTACAATGAGCAGTTCTTC
v_gene: TRBV6-5
d_gene: .
abundance: .
j_gene: TRBJ2-1

CDR3aa: CASSNPAGQEQYF
CDR3nt: TGTGCCAGCAGTAATCCGGCAGGTCAAGAGCAGTACTTC
v_gene: TRBV28
d_gene: .
abundance: .
j_gene: TRBJ2-7

CDR3aa: CASSLVTGGDGYTF
CDR3nt: TGTGCCAGCAGCTTGGTAACAGGCGGGGATGGCTACACCTTC
v_gene: TRBV5-4
d_gene: .
abundance: .
j_gene: TRBJ1-2

CDR3aa: CASSRGLASGELFF
CDR3nt: TGCGCCAGCAGCCGCGGACTAGCGTCCGGGGAGCTGTTTTTT
v_gene: TRBV4-1
d_gene: TRBD2
abundance: .
j_gene: TRBJ2-2

CDR3aa: CSAGTVAYEQYF
CDR3nt: TGCAGCGCAGGGACAGTCGCCTACGAGCAGTACTTC
v_gene: TRBV29-1
d_gene: TRBD1
abundance: .
j_gene: TRBJ2-7

CDR3aa: CASSRDTNEQFF
CDR3nt: TGTGCCAGCAGTCGGGACACAAATGAGCAGTTCTTC
v_gene: TRBV5-4
d_gene: .
abundance: .
j_gene: TRBJ2-1

CDR3aa: CASSPSGSEVEPQHF
CDR3nt: TGTGCCAGCAGCCCCTCAGGGTCCGAGGTGGAGCCCCAGCATTTT
v_gene: TRBV7-2
d_gene: .
abundance: .
j_gene: TRBJ1-5

CDR3aa: CATRNRTGGTEAFF
CDR3nt: TGCGCCACCAGGAACCGAACAGGGGGCACTGAAGCTTTCTTT
v_gene: TRBV10-1
d_gene: TRBD1
abundance: .
j_gene: TRBJ1-1

CDR3aa: CASAREGQGGYGYTF
CDR3nt: TGCGCCTCAGCAAGGGAGGGTCAGGGAGGCTATGGCTACACCTTC
v_gene: TRBV5-1
d_gene: .
abundance: .
j_gene: TRBJ1-2

CDR3aa: CASRTWGTISGELFF
CDR3nt: TGCGCCAGCAGGACCTGGGGGACTATATCGGGGGAGCTGTTTTTT
v_gene: TRBV5-1
d_gene: TRBD2
abundance: .
j_gene: TRBJ2-2

CDR3aa: CASSYLTDQPQHF
CDR3nt: TGTGCCAGCAGTTACTTAACAGATCAGCCCCAGCATTTT
v_gene: TRBV6-6
d_gene: .
abundance: once
j_gene: TRBJ1-5

CDR3aa: CASSLIGGGNSYEQYF
CDR3nt: TGTGCCAGCAGCTTAATTGGGGGAGGCAACTCCTACGAGCAGTACTTC
v_gene: TRBV7-2
d_gene: .
abundance: .
j_gene: TRBJ2-7

CDR3aa: CASSWLAESSYEQYF
CDR3nt: TGCGCCAGCAGCTGGCTAGCGGAGAGCTCCTACGAGCAGTACTTC
v_gene: TRBV5-1
d_gene: TRBD2
abundance: .
j_gene: TRBJ2-7

CDR3aa: CASSQDRDTEAFF
CDR3nt: TGTGCCAGCTCCCAGGACAGGGACACTGAAGCTTTCTTT
v_gene: TRBV14
d_gene: TRBD1
abundance: .
j_gene: TRBJ1-1

CDR3aa: CASDSRKNEKLFF
CDR3nt: TGTGCCAGCGACTCACGGAAGAATGAAAAACTGTTTTTT
v_gene: TRBV6-5
d_gene: .
abundance: many
j_gene: TRBJ1-4

CDR3aa: CASRPFFTSSYEQYF
CDR3nt: TGTGCCAGCAGGCCCTTTTTTACCAGCTCCTACGAGCAGTACTTC
v_gene: TRBV6-5
d_gene: .
abundance: .
j_gene: TRBJ2-7

CDR3aa: CASSYSGGLGQPQHF
CDR3nt: TGTGCCAGCAGTTACTCAGGGGGCCTGGGTCAGCCCCAGCATTTT
v_gene: TRBV6-5
d_gene: TRBD1
abundance: .
j_gene: TRBJ1-5

CDR3aa: CATRQGGNTIYF
CDR3nt: TGTGCCACCAGACAGGGTGGAAACACCATATATTTT
v_gene: TRBV28
d_gene: TRBD1
abundance: once
j_gene: TRBJ1-3

CDR3aa: CASSQDEVGQYF
CDR3nt: TGTGCCAGCAGCCAAGATGAGGTTGGGCAGTACTTC
v_gene: TRBV3-1/TRBV3-2
d_gene: .
abundance: .
j_gene: TRBJ2-7

CDR3aa: CASSLESVDTQYF
CDR3nt: TGTGCCAGCAGCTTGGAATCGGTAGATACGCAGTATTTT
v_gene: TRBV5-4
d_gene: .
abundance: once
j_gene: TRBJ2-3

CDR3aa: CASSSEVRNEQYF
CDR3nt: TGCGCCAGCAGCTCAGAAGTGAGGAACGAGCAGTACTTC
v_gene: TRBV5-1
d_gene: .
abundance: few
j_gene: TRBJ2-7

CDR3aa: CATKRDRALQETQYF
CDR3nt: TGTGCCACCAAAAGGGACAGGGCTCTTCAAGAGACCCAGTACTTC
v_gene: TRBV15
d_gene: TRBD1
abundance: .
j_gene: TRBJ2-5

CDR3aa: CASSGGLAGGQVTQYF
CDR3nt: TGCGCCAGCAGCGGGGGACTAGCGGGAGGGCAGGTTACGCAGTATTTT
v_gene: TRBV5-1
d_gene: TRBD2
abundance: once
j_gene: TRBJ2-3

CDR3aa: CASVITGYGYTF
CDR3nt: TGTGCCAGCGTCATCACAGGGTACGGCTACACCTTC
v_gene: TRBV6-5
d_gene: .
abundance: .
j_gene: TRBJ1-2